Each of the 25 T cell receptor beta chains below was sequenced from the same sample in a study of identical twins (dated by TCRdb to between 2015 and 2016). Libraries were constructed by 5' RACE. Sequencing took place on an Illumina HiSeq 2000. TCRdb's own reprocessing of the public reads used fastp at Q25 and MiXCR and kept productive beta chains. CDR3 protein sequences are deduplicated, and each keeps its most common genes and DNA. The sample table lists about 690,000 distinct CDR3 sequences, 5.5% to 7.5% of them with a count of one. The ten largest clones add up to approximately 2% of the sample. Source material: naive T cells sorted from blood. The cell subset or site label for this specimen denotes: cells isolated with a human naive T-cell isolation kit. These receptors were taken from a man aged 18 to 30 in good health.

V gene TRBV28 combines with J gene TRBJ2-1, with TRBD2 identical over 16 bases. V dropped 6 bases and J dropped 12; count of bases not matched to a gene: 8. This CDR3 spans 15 amino acids. Germline V lookup: CDR1 MDHEN, CDR2 SYDVKM. This chain's CDR3 is CASSMGLAGGPRQFF. The CDR3 DNA sequence: TGTGCCAGCAGCATGGGACTAGCGGGAGGGCCCCGGCAGTTCTTC. Full variable domain (missing parts from reference TRBV28 and TRBJ2-1): DVKVTQSSRYLVKRTGEKVFLECVQDMDHENMFWYRQDPGLGLRLIYFSYDVKMKEKGDIPEGYSVSREKKERFSLILESASTNQTSMYLCASSMGLAGGPRQFFGPGTRLTVL.

This clonotype was counted many times. This chain connects TRBV29-1 to TRBJ2-5, with D possibly matching TRBD2 (6 bases). V dropped 1 base and J dropped 2 bases, with 17 bases sitting between them. Germline V gene lookup returns CDR1 SQVTM and CDR2 ANQGSEA. The CDR3 totals 16 residues. CDR3 bases: TGCAGCGTTGAAGCCCAGGCGGGACTCCGACAAGAGACCCAGTACTTC. This sequence encodes CSVEAQAGLRQETQYF.

At least ten counts were recorded for this clonotype. The chain uses TRBV4-3 and TRBJ2-5, with D perhaps TRBD2 (6 bases). From germline, CDR1 is LGHNA and CDR2 YSLEER. The CDR3 runs to 15 residues. The germline V and J ends were trimmed by 0 bases and 5 bases, with 13 bases remaining between them. In nucleotides, the CDR3 is TGCGCCAGCAGCCAAGATCAATCCGGGAGCGAGACCCAGTACTTC. This gives the protein CASSQDQSGSETQYF.

The CDR3 sequence is CASSFNQGVGTEAFF. CDR3 nucleotide sequence: TGTGCCAGCAGTTTCAACCAGGGGGTCGGCACTGAAGCTTTCTTT. This chain connects TRBV12-3 or TRBV12-4 to TRBJ1-1; 7 bases are a match to TRBD1. CDR3 length: 15 amino acids. The ends lost 3 bases at V and 4 bases at J; junction bases unmatched: 8.

This chain links TRBV24-1 with TRBJ1-4; D may be TRBD1 (5 bases). Germline V gene data show CDR1 as KGHDR and CDR2 as SFDVKD. The CDR3 length is 15 residues. V was trimmed by 4 bases and J by 8 bases, leaving 16 bases between them. In DNA form, the CDR3 reads TGTGCCACCAGTGACTCCAAAAGGACACAAGAAAAACTGTTTTTT. This translates into CATSDSKRTQEKLFF.

The chain joins TRBV4-3 to TRBJ2-1, with 11 positions matching TRBD2. V lost 0 bases to trimming and J lost 4 bases; unmatched junction nucleotides: 8. The CDR3 contains 18 residues. CDR1 is LGHNA, CDR2 YSLEER, per germline. CDR3 sequence reads: CASSQDPLAGGRYNEQFF. The DNA of the CDR3 is TGCGCCAGCAGCCAAGATCCCCTAGCGGGAGGACGATACAATGAGCAGTTCTTC.

This clonotype was recorded at least ten times. This rearrangement joins TRBV5-1 to TRBJ2-3; D is perhaps TRBD2 (6 bases). CDR1 and CDR2 from the germline V gene are SGHRS and YFSETQ. Trimming took off 3 bases at V and 2 bases at J, with 19 bases between the two ends. The CDR3 is made up of 17 amino acids. The CDR3, as DNA: TGCGCCAGCAGCTCAGTGCGGGGTCGCGGGAACACAGATACGCAGTATTTT. Its translation: CASSSVRGRGNTDTQYF.

The chain joins TRBV7-3 to TRBJ2-5; 9 bases fit TRBD2. V lost 1 base and J lost 1; bases outside the gene matches: 13. CDR1 is SGHTA, CDR2 FQGTGA, per germline. The CDR3 loop spans 19 amino acids. The CDR3 loop is CASSLKGPGASGTQETQYF. DNA of the CDR3: TGTGCCAGCAGCTTAAAAGGGCCCGGGGCTAGCGGGACCCAAGAGACCCAGTACTTC. The full variable domain, completed using reference TRBV7-3 and TRBJ2-5, is GAGVSQTPSNKVTEKGKYVELRCDPISGHTALYWYRQSLGQGPEFLIYFQGTGAADDSGLPNDRFFAVRPEGSVSTLKIQRTERGDSAVYLCASSLKGPGASGTQETQYFGPGTRLLVL.

The genes are TRBV27 and TRBJ1-6; weak D call: TRBD1 (6 bases). V gave up 6 bases and J gave up 8 bases, with 8 bases separating them. The CDR3 spans 12 residues. The germline CDR1 and CDR2 sequences are MNHEY and SMNVEV (reference sequence). The CDR3 sequence is CASSRGDSPLHF. DNA of the CDR3: TGTGCCAGCAGCAGGGGAGATTCACCCCTCCACTTT.

The CDR3 loop is CASSSLAADTQYF. CDR3 nucleotide sequence: TGCGCCAGCAGTAGTTTAGCAGCGGATACGCAGTATTTT. The chain employs TRBV5-1 and TRBJ2-3, with no clear D. The CDR3 has 13 residues. Between the trimmed V and J ends, which lost 5 bases and 6 bases, there was a span of 13 bases. Germline lookup yields CDR1 SGHRS and CDR2 YFSETQ.

The chain carries TRBV6-2 or TRBV6-3 and TRBJ2-7; no clear D. CDR3 size: 14 residues. Trimming removed 7 bases at V and 0 bases at J, with 13 bases between. Germline lookup yields CDR1 MNHEY and CDR2 SVGEGT. The CDR3 is CASTPLVNSYEQYF. In DNA, the CDR3 is TGTGCCAGCACCCCGCTGGTAAACTCCTACGAGCAGTACTTC.

CDR3 nucleotide sequence: TGTGCCTGGAGTGTTAAGCAGAGGTGGAACTACGAGCAGTACTTC. It is translated as CAWSVKQRWNYEQYF. The genes are TRBV30 and TRBJ2-7; D is unresolved. The germline V gene encodes CDR1 GTSNPN and CDR2 SVGIG (reference sequence). The CDR3 extends over 15 amino acids. V lost 0 bases and J 3 bases, leaving 15 bases between the germline ends.

This clonotype was seen more than once but under ten times. The V and J genes are TRBV5-1 and TRBJ2-3, with D possibly TRBD2 on 6 matching bases. CDR1 and CDR2 (germline): SGHRS, YFSETQ. This CDR3 contains 16 residues. V was pared by 0 bases and J by 3 bases, with 14 bases between. The CDR3 protein is CASSLVVRGGTDTQYF. The CDR3 DNA follows: TGCGCCAGCAGCTTGGTGGTTAGGGGAGGTACAGATACGCAGTATTTT.

The V call is TRBV11-2, the J call TRBJ2-4; 8 positions match TRBD2. Per germline, CDR1 SGHAT and CDR2 FQNNGV. The CDR3 length is 11 residues. V was clipped by 11 bases and J by 8 bases; unmatched bases: 5. The CDR3 DNA reads TGTGCCCCGTGCGGGAGGCACATTCAGTACTTC. Translation gives CAPCGRHIQYF.

This clonotype has ten or more counts. This rearrangement joins TRBV11-2 to TRBJ2-7; TRBD2 matches 7 bases. The CDR3 runs to 15 residues. Looked up from germline, CDR1 is SGHAT and CDR2 is FQNNGV. The V gene end was trimmed by 5 bases and the J gene end by 7 bases; junction bases not matched to a gene: 14. The CDR3 spells CASSDGTIISGEQYF. DNA of the CDR3: TGTGCCAGCAGCGACGGGACTATTATATCAGGGGAGCAGTACTTC.

This clonotype was seen ten or more times. The V call is TRBV20-1, the J call TRBJ2-1, with unresolved D. The germline gives CDR1 DFQATT, CDR2 SNEGSKA (reference sequence). V dropped 5 bases and J dropped 7 bases, with 18 bases sitting between them. The CDR3 extends over 14 amino acids. The CDR3: CSAPDGTLGNEQFF. The CDR3 DNA sequence: TGCAGTGCTCCCGACGGAACCCTTGGGAATGAGCAGTTCTTC.

The V gene is TRBV18, the J gene TRBJ2-6; D ambiguous. Germline CDR1 reads KGHSH; CDR2 reads LQKENI. V dropped 3 bases and J dropped 0 bases, with 6 bases sitting between them. This CDR3 is built from 15 residues. DNA of the CDR3: TGTGCCAGCTCACCGTGGGACTCTGGGGCCAACGTCCTGACTTTC. It codes for CASSPWDSGANVLTF.

The chain has TRBV6-1 and TRBJ1-5; TRBD1 matches 7 bases. The CDR3 sequence is 15 residues long. With V trimmed by 5 bases and J by 1 base, 5 bases remained unmatched. In germline, CDR1 is MNHNS, CDR2 SASEGT. The CDR3 spells CASSKETGSNQPQHF. The CDR3 DNA reads TGTGCCAGCAGTAAAGAGACAGGGAGCAATCAGCCCCAGCATTTT.

This clonotype occurred many times. J is TRBJ1-1 and V is TRBV3-1, with TRBD1 matching over 9 bases. The CDR3 runs to 12 residues. J was trimmed by 7 bases and V by 6 bases; bases with no gene match: 3. CDR1 is LGHDT and CDR2 is YNNKEL in the germline V gene (reference sequence). CDR3 bases: TGTGCCAGCAGTAAGGGACAGGGTGAAGCTTTCTTT. Its protein product is CASSKGQGEAFF.

This clonotype was observed many times. The rearrangement links TRBV2 to TRBJ2-2, with D perhaps matching TRBD1 (5 bases). The CDR3 sequence is 13 residues long. Deletions cut 6 bases from V and 4 bases from J, with 9 bases between. The germline CDR1 and CDR2 sequences are SNHLY and FYNNEI. CDR3 sequence reads: CASRGRPTGELFF. CDR3 nucleotides: TGTGCCAGCAGGGGGCGACCCACCGGGGAGCTGTTTTTT.

The chain has TRBV15 and TRBJ2-3; TRBD2 agrees at 14 bases. The germline CDR1 and CDR2 sequences are LNHNV and YYDKDF (reference sequence). After removal of 4 bases from V and 3 bases from J, the junction contained 9 bases not matched to a gene. CDR3 length: 18 amino acids. This CDR3 reads CATSTRLAGGVLTDTQYF. In DNA form, the CDR3 reads TGTGCCACCAGCACCCGACTAGCGGGAGGGGTGTTGACAGATACGCAGTATTTT.

V and J are TRBV5-1 and TRBJ1-3, with a tentative D call TRBD1 (5 bases). Deletions cut 4 bases from V and 4 bases from J, with 12 bases between. Germline V gene sequence: CDR1 SGHRS, CDR2 YFSETQ. This CDR3 is built from 14 residues. Written as DNA, the CDR3 is TGCGCCAGCAGCGGAGGGACGTCCGGAAACACCATATATTTT. It yields the protein CASSGGTSGNTIYF. The full variable domain, completed using reference TRBV5-1 and TRBJ1-3, is KAGVTQTPRYLIKTRGQQVTLSCSPISGHRSVSWYQQTPGQGLQFLFEYFSETQRNKGNFPGRFSGRQFSNSRSEMNVSTLELGDSALYLCASSGGTSGNTIYFGEGSWLTVV.

Notes on this clonotype: Since the CDR3 does not end with the conserved phenylalanine or tryptophan, this likely comes from a read error. This chain joins TRBV5-1 and TRBJ2-3, with TRBD2 matching 8 bases. Germline values: CDR1 SGHRS, CDR2 YFSETQ. There are 18 residues in the CDR3. The junction had 9 bases not matched to a gene; V was cut back by 0 bases and J by 0 bases. As DNA, the CDR3 is TGCGCCAGCAGCTTGGGGCTAGCGGGTAGAACTAGCACAGATACGCAGTATTGT. This encodes CASSLGLAGRTSTDTQYC.

This chain connects TRBV5-6 to TRBJ2-5, with D tentatively TRBD1 or TRBD2 (5 bases each). V shed 4 bases and J shed 10 bases, with 20 bases lying between them. Germline CDR1 and CDR2: SGHDT and YYEEEE. The CDR3 is 14 amino acids. The CDR3 DNA reads as TGTGCCAGCAGCCGACGGGACGCCCGGGGTGTCCAGTACTTC. Translated, it gives CASSRRDARGVQYF. The complete variable domain, with remaining parts taken from reference TRBV5-6 and TRBJ2-5, reads DAGVTQSPTHLIKTRGQQVTLRCSPKSGHDTVSWYQQALGQGPQFIFQYYEEEERQRGNFPDRFSGHQFPNYSSELNVNALLLGDSALYLCASSRRDARGVQYFGPGTRLLVL.

The chain carries TRBV5-1 and TRBJ2-7; tentatively, D is TRBD1 (6 bases). V was trimmed by 0 bases and J by 6 bases, leaving 16 bases between them. The CDR3 runs to 15 residues. CDR1 and CDR2 from the germline V gene are SGHRS and YFSETQ. CDR3 residues: CASSLGTAYLGEQYF. DNA for the CDR3: TGCGCCAGCAGCTTGGGGACAGCGTACCTAGGCGAGCAGTACTTC.